This T cell receptor (beta chain) derives from a study of cytomegalovirus exposure and HLA in healthy donors. Notes on this clone: Its antigen remains unknown.

Study-level points and caveats: It was confirmed in vitro that a few of the CMV-associated chains were specific for CMV antigens. Sequencing likely produced, as an artifact, a cluster of highly shared sequence variants.

Both 60 Vbeta primers and 13 Jbeta primers went into the PCR. Measured with immunoSEQ multiplex PCR; TCRdb has only the in-frame clones, and not every one. The sample lists some 80,000 clones; roughly 79% were seen once. The source of this sequence is a man between 18 and 29 years old in good health and CMV-seropositive. The sequencing input was PBMCs.

This CDR3 reads CASRTGADTGELFF. CDR3 in DNA: TGTGCCAGCAGGACAGGTGCTGACACCGGGGAGCTGTTTTTT. The chain links TRBV6-5 to TRBJ2-2; D is possibly TRBD1 (6 bases). Trimming took off 6 bases at V and 3 bases at J, with 11 bases between the two ends. The CDR3 extends over 14 amino acids. Per germline, CDR1 MNHEY and CDR2 SVGAGI.